A single sample gave rise to the 30 T cell receptor beta chains below, sequenced in a study of blood T cell repertoires in COVID-19 (dated by TCRdb to 2018 to 2021). The library was produced with the immunoSEQ multiplex PCR assay. Sourced from immuneACCESS, this table was stored by TCRdb with only in-frame sequences that have V and J called. A share of the clones is absent; for the studies checked, an unresolved V gene accounts for under half, and the remainder has no known explanation. For this sample the table gives roughly 410,000 clones, of which more than 70% were detected only once. About 2% of the sample is taken by the ten largest. Sequenced input: peripheral blood. These TCRs come from an older woman with COVID-19, enrolled during active disease.

The chain combines TRBV6-6 with TRBJ1-5, with D tentatively TRBD1 (5 bases). CDR1 MNHNY and CDR2 SVGAGI come from the germline V gene (reference sequence). Trimming took off 4 bases at V and 1 base at J, with 8 bases between the two ends. The CDR3 has 14 residues. DNA of the CDR3: TGTGCCAGCAGTTCGACAGAGAGCAATCAGCCCCAGCATTTT. Protein sequence: CASSSTESNQPQHF.

V and J are TRBV4-1 and TRBJ1-1; maybe TRBD1 (5 bases). V was shortened by 4 bases and J by 3 bases, with 9 bases between the two germline ends. This CDR3 contains 13 residues. Germline V gene data show CDR1 as MGHRA and CDR2 as YSYEKL. The CDR3 here is CASSPRGDTEAFF. The CDR3 nucleotides read TGCGCCAGCAGCCCACGGGGGGACACTGAAGCTTTCTTT.

This clone was seen a handful of times. The chain couples TRBV6-1 to TRBJ1-6, with 8 positions matching TRBD1. V lost 2 bases and J lost 6; bases outside the gene matches: 18. This CDR3 region has 20 residues. Germline values: CDR1 MNHNS, CDR2 SASEGT. In nucleotides, the CDR3 is TGTGCCAGCAGTGAACGAAGGGGAACGACAGGGGCCGCTTCTAATTCACCCCTCCACTTT. Amino acids: CASSERRGTTGAASNSPLHF.

This chain connects TRBV7-2 to TRBJ1-5; D unclear. CDR1 and CDR2 from the germline V gene are SGHTA and FQGNSA. V was cut by 5 bases and J by 5 bases, with 13 bases left in between. The CDR3 covers 14 residues. The CDR3: CASSQAGGDQPQHF. DNA of the CDR3: TGTGCCAGCAGCCAAGCGGGAGGAGATCAGCCCCAGCATTTT. Full variable domain (rest looked up from reference TRBV7-2 and TRBJ1-5): GAGVSQSPSNKVTEKGKDVELRCDPISGHTALYWYRQSLGQGLEFLIYFQGNSAPDKSGLPSDRFSAERTGGSVSTLTIQRTQQEDSAVYLCASSQAGGDQPQHFGDGTRLSIL.

The genes are TRBV5-1 and TRBJ1-6, with TRBD1 matching 10 bases. J was trimmed by 10 bases and V by 3 bases; bases with no gene match: 13. CDR3 length: 17 amino acids. Germline CDR1 and CDR2: SGHRS and YFSETQ. The DNA of the CDR3 is TGCGCCAGCAGCTCATCCGCCGGGACAGGGGAAAGATCACCCCTCCACTTT. This sequence encodes CASSSSAGTGERSPLHF. Combining the CDR3 with reference TRBV5-1 and TRBJ1-6 gives the whole variable domain KAGVTQTPRYLIKTRGQQVTLSCSPISGHRSVSWYQQTPGQGLQFLFEYFSETQRNKGNFPGRFSGRQFSNSRSEMNVSTLELGDSALYLCASSSSAGTGERSPLHFGNGTRLTVT.

Points on this clone: Germline and junction disagree at one end, which may indicate a read error. This chain connects TRBV30 to TRBJ2-7, with TRBD2 as a possible D gene (5 bases). Germline loops: CDR1 GTSNPN, CDR2 SVGIG (reference sequence). The CDR3 totals 12 residues. CDR3: CACSVLGYEQYF. The DNA of the CDR3 is TGTGCCTGTAGTGTACTAGGGTACGAGCAGTACTTC.

The chain recombines TRBV2 with TRBJ2-1; 11 nucleotides match TRBD1. The CDR3 length is 15 residues. The germline V gene has CDR1 SNHLY and CDR2 FYNNEI. V lost 6 bases and J lost 4; bases outside the gene matches: 5. This CDR3 is CASRVGTGGYNEQFF. In nucleotides, the CDR3 is TGTGCCAGCAGAGTGGGGACAGGGGGATACAATGAGCAGTTCTTC.

This clone occurred a few times. The chain recombines TRBV6-6 with TRBJ1-5, with D perhaps TRBD1 (5 bases). Germline V gene data show CDR1 as MNHNY and CDR2 as SVGAGI (reference sequence). Trimming pared 10 bases from V and 5 bases from J, leaving 18 bases between. CDR3 length: 14 residues. CDR3 DNA sequence: TGTGCCACCTCTGGGGCGGGGAGGCATCAGCCCCAGCATTTT. As protein: CATSGAGRHQPQHF.

This clone was found once. The V gene is TRBV27, the J gene TRBJ1-3; 9 nucleotides match TRBD1. The junction had 5 bases not matched to a gene; V was cut back by 6 bases and J by 2 bases. The germline V gene encodes CDR1 MNHEY and CDR2 SMNVEV (reference sequence). This CDR3 is 15 amino acids long. The CDR3 here is CASSFGTGPGNTIYF. The CDR3, as DNA: TGTGCCAGCAGCTTCGGGACAGGGCCTGGAAACACCATATATTTT.

The chain recombines TRBV19 with TRBJ2-4, with D maybe TRBD1 (6 bases). Germline V gives CDR1 LNHDA, CDR2 SQIVND (reference sequence). Trimming left V 4 bases short and J 8 bases short, with 12 bases between. The CDR3 runs 13 residues. The CDR3 region is CASSNRHRDIQYF. In nucleotides, the CDR3 is TGTGCCAGTAGTAATAGGCACAGGGACATTCAGTACTTC.

This clone has just a few counts. This chain uses TRBV19 with TRBJ2-4; TRBD1 matches at 9 bases. The germline CDR1 and CDR2 sequences are LNHDA and SQIVND (reference sequence). The CDR3 contains 14 residues. Trimming removed 4 bases from V and 7 bases from J; junction bases left unmatched: 5. The CDR3 sequence: CASSRGQGPNIQYF. The DNA for the CDR3 is TGTGCCAGTAGTAGGGGACAGGGACCGAACATTCAGTACTTC.

This chain uses TRBV19 with TRBJ2-7; TRBD2 might be the D (6 bases). Trimming removed 4 bases from V and 1 base from J, with 17 bases in between. Germline CDR1 is LNHDA and CDR2 is SQIVND (reference sequence). The CDR3 spans 16 residues. The CDR3 sequence is CASSKNPGLLSYEQYF. CDR3 bases: TGTGCCAGTAGTAAGAATCCGGGACTCTTATCCTACGAGCAGTACTTC.

The CDR3: CASSPPRGSYTDTQYF. DNA for the CDR3: TGTGCCAGCAGCCCACCTCGAGGCAGCTACACAGATACGCAGTATTTT. The V gene is TRBV14, the J gene TRBJ2-3; no clear D gene. Germline V lookup: CDR1 SGHDN, CDR2 FVKESK. This CDR3 comprises 16 residues. V was clipped by 4 bases and J by 2 bases, with 16 bases between them. Full variable domain (rest looked up from reference TRBV14 and TRBJ2-3): EAGVTQFPSHSVIEKGQTVTLRCDPISGHDNLYWYRRVMGKEIKFLLHFVKESKQDESGMPNNRFLAERTGGTYSTLKVQPAELEDSGVYFCASSPPRGSYTDTQYFGPGTRLTVL.

This clone was seen a handful of times. The chain recombines TRBV18 with TRBJ1-1; maybe TRBD1 (5 bases). The ends were cut back, 4 bases at V and 0 bases at J, with 9 bases in the middle. The CDR3 runs to 14 residues. Germline CDR1 reads KGHSH; CDR2 reads LQKENI. CDR3 sequence: CASSQGSVNTEAFF. The CDR3 nucleotides read TGTGCCAGCTCACAGGGGTCTGTGAACACTGAAGCTTTCTTT.

V gene TRBV5-8 combines with J gene TRBJ1-5; tentatively, D is TRBD1 (6 bases). The germline CDR1 and CDR2 sequences are SGHTS and YDEGEE. This CDR3 is built from 16 residues. V was cut by 0 bases and J by 0 bases, with 10 bases left in between. CDR3 amino acids: CASSLGQGYSNQPQHF. The CDR3 DNA is TGTGCCAGCAGCTTGGGCCAGGGGTATAGCAATCAGCCCCAGCATTTT.

V is TRBV3-1 (or the pseudogene TRBV3-2) and J is TRBJ2-4; 10 positions match TRBD2. The CDR3 contains 14 residues. Germline lookup yields CDR1 LGHDT and CDR2 YNNKEL (reference sequence). After removal of 6 bases from V and 6 bases from J, the junction contained 5 bases not matched to a gene. CDR3 protein: CASSLAGEPNIQYF. CDR3 nucleotides: TGTGCCAGCAGTCTAGCGGGGGAGCCAAACATTCAGTACTTC.

V gene TRBV6-4 combines with J gene TRBJ2-1; D possibly corresponds to TRBD1 (6 bases). Trimming removed 7 bases at V and 6 bases at J, with 16 bases between. The CDR3 loop spans 14 amino acids. Germline values: CDR1 MRHNA, CDR2 SNTAGT. This CDR3 is CASTNRESGNEQFF. CDR3 DNA: TGTGCCAGCACCAACAGGGAAAGCGGCAATGAGCAGTTCTTC.

The chain is built from TRBV4-1 and TRBJ2-1; D remains ambiguous. V was clipped by 4 bases and J by 10 bases, with 17 bases between them. Germline loops: CDR1 MGHRA, CDR2 YSYEKL. CDR3 length: 14 amino acids. The CDR3 is CASSRDPLQSEQFF. CDR3 nucleotide sequence: TGCGCCAGCAGCCGAGACCCCTTACAATCGGAGCAGTTCTTC.

The CDR3 coding sequence is TGTGCCAGCTCAACAGGAACAGGGGCGGTTTCACCCCTCCACTTT. Its protein is CASSTGTGAVSPLHF. The chain combines TRBV18 with TRBJ1-6; 7 bases agree with TRBD1. CDR3 size: 15 residues. CDR1 and CDR2 from the germline V gene are KGHSH and LQKENI. J gave up 9 bases and V 5 bases, and 10 bases lay outside the gene matches.

The table lists this clone with a count of one. The rearrangement links TRBV3-1 (or the pseudogene TRBV3-2) to TRBJ1-2; 7 bases align to TRBD1. V lost 2 bases and J lost 6; bases outside the gene matches: 3. CDR1 and CDR2 (germline): LGHDT, YNNKEL (reference sequence). The CDR3 has 13 residues. The CDR3 here is CASSQRQGDGYTF. The CDR3 region has the DNA TGTGCCAGCAGCCAAAGACAGGGCGATGGCTACACCTTC.

This clone has only a few counts. The rearrangement joins TRBV6-5 to TRBJ1-3; D perhaps matches TRBD1 (6 bases). CDR3 length equals 15 residues. V lost 2 bases and J lost 0, with 8 bases in between. Germline values: CDR1 MNHEY, CDR2 SVGAGI. CDR3 residues: CASSYGGLSGNTIYF. CDR3 in DNA: TGTGCCAGCAGTTACGGGGGCCTCTCTGGAAACACCATATATTTT.

The rearrangement links TRBV29-1 to TRBJ2-3, with 14 bases identical to TRBD2. CDR1 SQVTM and CDR2 ANQGSEA come from the germline V gene. Trimming at V came to 4 bases and at J to 0 bases, leaving 6 bases not matched to a gene. There are 17 residues in the CDR3. The CDR3 DNA sequence: TGCAGCGTTGGGTCGGGACTAGCGGGGGCTAGCACAGATACGCAGTATTTT. Amino acids: CSVGSGLAGASTDTQYF.

The CDR3 coding sequence is TGTGCCAGCACCATAGTTTCGGGACAGGGAGGCTACACCTTC. Translating it yields CASTIVSGQGGYTF. The chain is built from TRBV27 and TRBJ1-2; 9 nucleotides align to TRBD1. The CDR3 length is 14 residues. Germline loops: CDR1 MNHEY, CDR2 SMNVEV (reference sequence). J gave up 8 bases and V 7 bases, and 11 bases lay outside the gene matches.

The chain combines TRBV11-2 with TRBJ2-3; 10 positions match TRBD2. The germline V gene has CDR1 SGHAT and CDR2 FQNNGV. V trimming: 2 bases; J trimming: 3 bases; junction bases outside the gene matches: 2. The CDR3 loop spans 15 amino acids. The CDR3 here is CASSLYSGGTDTQYF. In nucleotides, the CDR3 is TGTGCCAGCAGCTTATATAGCGGGGGGACAGATACGCAGTATTTT.

With respect to this clone: Other DNA sequences within the sample encode an identical CDR3. J is TRBJ2-5 and V is TRBV18; TRBD1 matches 7 bases. The CDR3 covers 14 residues. V shed 3 bases and J 1 base; nucleotides not matched to a gene: 2. The germline V gene encodes CDR1 KGHSH and CDR2 LQKENI. The CDR3 loop is CASSPTGFQETQYF. CDR3 DNA sequence: TGTGCCAGCTCACCGACAGGGTTCCAAGAGACCCAGTACTTC.

V and J are TRBV2 and TRBJ2-6; a possible D gene is TRBD2 (5 bases). This CDR3 has 17 amino acids. Germline CDR1 SNHLY, CDR2 FYNNEI. V was cut by 10 bases and J by 1 base, with 20 bases left in between. CDR3 in amino acids: CATVRRTGPSGANVLTF. The DNA for the CDR3 is TGTGCCACCGTTAGGAGGACGGGTCCTTCTGGGGCCAACGTCCTGACTTTC. Full variable domain (missing parts from reference TRBV2 and TRBJ2-6): EPEVTQTPSHQVTQMGQEVILRCVPISNHLYFYWYRQILGQKVEFLVSFYNNEISEKSEIFDDQFSVERPDGSNFTLKIRSTKLEDSAMYFCATVRRTGPSGANVLTFGAGSRLTVL.

The chain employs TRBV2 and TRBJ2-3; 8 bases fit TRBD1. The CDR3 loop spans 15 amino acids. In germline, CDR1 is SNHLY, CDR2 FYNNEI. J was trimmed by 1 base and V by 5 bases; bases with no gene match: 5. CDR3 bases: TGTGCCAGCAGTCTAACAGGGGGGCGCACAGATACGCAGTATTTT. Amino acid sequence: CASSLTGGRTDTQYF.

In DNA form, the CDR3 reads TGTGCCAGCAGCTTAGTTAGCCACTATGGCTACACCTTC. Its translation is CASSLVSHYGYTF. This chain connects TRBV7-9 to TRBJ1-2; D is unclear. The ends were cut back, 1 base at V and 3 bases at J, with 6 bases in the middle. Germline assignment: CDR1 SEHNR and CDR2 FQNEAQ (reference sequence). The CDR3 has 13 residues.

V usage is TRBV6-5 and J usage is TRBJ2-1; 9 bases are a match to TRBD2. CDR1 is MNHEY and CDR2 is SVGAGI in the germline V gene. The ends lost 7 bases at V and 6 bases at J; junction bases unmatched: 10. The CDR3 consists of 15 residues. The CDR3 DNA sequence: TGTGCCAGCAAATTTAGCGGGGGATCCCCCAATGAGCAGTTCTTC. Its protein is CASKFSGGSPNEQFF.

A few counts support this clone. The chain has TRBV6-1 and TRBJ1-2; a possible D gene is TRBD1 (6 bases). This CDR3 spans 14 amino acids. The germline V and J ends were trimmed by 2 bases and 5 bases, with 12 bases remaining between them. Germline-derived CDR1 and CDR2 are MNHNS and SASEGT. The CDR3 loop reads CASSETQGWYGYTF. CDR3 coding DNA: TGTGCCAGCAGTGAAACTCAGGGGTGGTATGGCTACACCTTC.